This entry lists 22 T cell receptor beta chains sequenced from one sample in a study of CD8 T cells in Susac syndrome. RNA totalling about 0.5 to 1 ug underwent reverse transcription with random hexamers. TCRdb re-derived calls from the immunoSEQ multiplex PCR reads in MiXCR, one entry per CDR3 protein. The profile shows some 97,000 distinct CDR3 sequences, about 95% of them singletons. The sample consisted of CD8+ T cells from PBMCs. These receptors were taken from a human donor with Susac syndrome.

As DNA, the CDR3 is TGTGCCAGTAGTATGAACGCGGGAGGAGGAGAGACCCAGTACTTC. It is translated as CASSMNAGGGETQYF. J is TRBJ2-5 and V is TRBV19, with 8 bases that match TRBD2. Losses at the gene ends were 3 bases for V and 4 bases for J; bases not matched to a gene: 7. Germline V gene data show CDR1 as LNHDA and CDR2 as SQIVND (reference sequence). The CDR3 extends over 15 amino acids.

This CDR3 reads CATSRDRVTKNIQYF. As DNA, the CDR3 is TGTGCCACCAGCAGAGATCGGGTAACCAAAAACATTCAGTACTTC. V usage is TRBV15 and J usage is TRBJ2-4, with D unresolved. From germline, CDR1 is LNHNV and CDR2 YYDKDF (reference sequence). The V and J ends lost 0 bases and 2 bases respectively, with 8 bases between them. There are 15 residues in the CDR3.

The chain has TRBV25-1 and TRBJ1-1; D gene ambiguous. The germline V and J ends were trimmed by 6 bases and 3 bases, with 11 bases remaining between them. The CDR3 spans 13 residues. Germline CDR1 reads MGHDK; CDR2 reads SYGVNS. This chain's CDR3 is CASRAFEDTEAFF. CDR3 DNA: TGTGCCAGCAGGGCCTTTGAAGACACTGAAGCTTTCTTT.

In the case of this clonotype: At one boundary the junction diverges from the germline segment, which might be a read error. The chain carries TRBV20-1 and TRBJ2-3; D possibly corresponds to TRBD1 (5 bases). Per the germline V gene, CDR1 is DFQATT and CDR2 is SNEGSKA (reference sequence). The CDR3 is made up of 12 amino acids. Here the CDR3 reads CSSRGSTDTQYF. The CDR3 DNA reads TGCAGTTCTAGGGGCAGCACAGATACGCAGTATTTT.

This clonotype occurred once. The rearrangement links TRBV9 to TRBJ1-5; D ambiguous. From germline, CDR1 is SGDLS and CDR2 YYNGEE. The V end lost 2 bases, the J end lost 4 bases, and 7 bases lay between the germline ends. CDR3 length: 13 amino acids. As DNA, the CDR3 is TGTGCCAGCAGCGTCGGGATGAATCAGCCCCAGCATTTT. It codes for CASSVGMNQPQHF.

The chain carries TRBV14 and TRBJ1-1, with TRBD1 matching 10 bases. Unmatched junction bases numbered 10, after V lost 6 bases and J lost 6 bases. Per germline, CDR1 SGHDN and CDR2 FVKESK. There are 15 residues in the CDR3. The CDR3 region has the DNA TGTGCCAGCAGTCTGGCCGGGACAGGGGTTCCTGAAGCTTTCTTT. Translation gives CASSLAGTGVPEAFF.

The chain links TRBV15 to TRBJ2-3; TRBD2 aligns across 13 bases. This CDR3 is 16 amino acids long. Losses at the gene ends were 2 bases for V and 1 base for J; bases not matched to a gene: 0. Germline-derived CDR1 and CDR2 are LNHNV and YYDKDF (reference sequence). In nucleotides, the CDR3 is TGTGCCACCAGCAGAACTAGCGGGGGGGGCACAGATACGCAGTATTTT. It is translated as CATSRTSGGGTDTQYF. Together with reference TRBV15 and TRBJ2-3, the CDR3 gives the full variable domain: DAMVIQNPRYQVTQFGKPVTLSCSQTLNHNVMYWYQQKSSQAPKLLFHYYDKDFNNEADTPDNFQSRRPNTSFCFLDIRSPGLGDTAMYLCATSRTSGGGTDTQYFGPGTRLTVL.

The genes are TRBV3-1 and TRBJ2-5, with 11 bases identical to TRBD2. The ends lost 1 base at V and 4 bases at J; junction bases unmatched: 5. Germline V gives CDR1 LGHDT, CDR2 YNNKEL (reference sequence). The CDR3 consists of 16 residues. The CDR3 nucleotides are TGTGCCAGCAGCCAAGGAGGACTAGCGGGTTTAGAGACCCAGTACTTC. It is translated as CASSQGGLAGLETQYF.

The chain employs TRBV5-4 and TRBJ2-1; D is perhaps TRBD2 (6 bases). Germline CDR1 and CDR2: SGHNT and YYREEE (reference sequence). Trimming shortened V by 2 bases and J by 5 bases, and 14 bases separated the two germline ends. This CDR3 region has 15 residues. CDR3 region: CASSLPLAQDNEQFF. In DNA, the CDR3 is TGTGCCAGCAGCTTACCCCTAGCGCAAGACAATGAGCAGTTCTTC.

The J gene is TRBJ2-3, the V gene TRBV3-1; D gene ambiguous. Germline values: CDR1 LGHDT, CDR2 YNNKEL (reference sequence). This CDR3 spans 14 amino acids. Trimming stripped 4 bases from V and 2 bases from J, with 10 bases between. The CDR3 bases are TGTGCCAGCAGCCCATTGGTATACACAGATACGCAGTATTTT. Its translation is CASSPLVYTDTQYF.

The chain carries TRBV29-1 and TRBJ1-5, with D maybe TRBD1 (5 bases). V lost 6 bases, J lost 4 bases, and 13 bases lay in between. The CDR3 spans 13 residues. Germline V gene data show CDR1 as SQVTM and CDR2 as ANQGSEA. In nucleotides, the CDR3 is TGCAGCGTCTCTCACGGGGGAAATCAGCCCCAGCATTTT. This codes for CSVSHGGNQPQHF.

This clonotype was observed a single time. The chain employs TRBV20-1 and TRBJ1-3; the D gene is possibly TRBD1 (5 bases). Trimming shortened V by 5 bases and J by 0 bases, and 11 bases separated the two germline ends. CDR3 length equals 14 residues. Germline V gene data show CDR1 as DFQATT and CDR2 as SNEGSKA (reference sequence). This chain's CDR3 is CSAQSGHSGNTIYF. DNA of the CDR3: TGCAGTGCTCAGTCAGGGCACTCTGGAAACACCATATATTTT.

The chain carries TRBV9 and TRBJ2-1; 7 bases align to TRBD1. The ends lost 0 bases at V and 2 bases at J; junction bases unmatched: 8. CDR3 length: 17 residues. CDR1 is SGDLS, CDR2 YYNGEE, per germline. CDR3 amino acids: CASSVARTGGPYNEQFF. Written as DNA, the CDR3 is TGTGCCAGCAGCGTAGCGCGGACAGGTGGACCCTACAATGAGCAGTTCTTC.

The genes are TRBV27 and TRBJ2-1, with 8 nucleotides matching TRBD1. The CDR3 is 15 amino acids. CDR1 and CDR2 from the germline V gene are MNHEY and SMNVEV (reference sequence). Trimming at V came to 5 bases and at J to 0 bases, leaving 3 bases not matched to a gene. The CDR3 region is CASSPDRDSYNEQFF. CDR3 bases: TGTGCCAGCAGTCCGGACAGGGACTCCTACAATGAGCAGTTCTTC.

There are a few counts of this clonotype. The chain is built from TRBV29-1 and TRBJ2-5; no firm D call. CDR1 is SQVTM and CDR2 is ANQGSEA in the germline V gene. The CDR3 consists of 9 residues. CDR3 nucleotides: TGCAGTGTGGGAGAGACCCAGTACTTC. Translation: CSVGETQYF.

The gene calls are TRBV20-1 and TRBJ1-3; the match to TRBD1 covers 9 bases. The CDR3 is made up of 14 amino acids. J gave up 8 bases and V 6 bases, and 11 bases lay outside the gene matches. Germline CDR1 DFQATT, CDR2 SNEGSKA (reference sequence). CDR3 in amino acids: CSAPQQGAGHTIYF. The CDR3 DNA follows: TGCAGTGCCCCTCAACAGGGGGCAGGCCACACCATATATTTT.

CDR3 in DNA: TGTGCCAGCAGAGGACTATCCAACACCGGGGAGCTGTTTTTT. Its translation is CASRGLSNTGELFF. The chain has TRBV28 and TRBJ2-2; D possibly corresponds to TRBD2 (6 bases). Between the trimmed V and J ends, which lost 6 bases and 2 bases, there was a span of 10 bases. The CDR3 consists of 14 residues. Germline V lookup: CDR1 MDHEN, CDR2 SYDVKM.

The CDR3 is CASSWTSGDIYEQYF. CDR3 bases: TGTGCCAGCAGTTGGACTAGCGGGGACATCTACGAGCAGTACTTC. The rearrangement links TRBV11-2 to TRBJ2-7, with 12 bases lining up with TRBD2. With 6 bases clipped from V and 3 bases from J, the junction kept 6 bases outside the gene matches. CDR1 and CDR2 from the germline V gene are SGHAT and FQNNGV. The CDR3 is made up of 15 amino acids.

The rearrangement joins TRBV4-1 to TRBJ2-1; D uncertain. Trimming pared 1 base from V and 7 bases from J, leaving 8 bases between. The germline V gene encodes CDR1 MGHRA and CDR2 YSYEKL. This CDR3 is 13 amino acids long. The CDR3 sequence is CASSQGVGNEQFF. CDR3 coding DNA: TGCGCCAGCAGCCAAGGAGTAGGGAATGAGCAGTTCTTC.

This chain links TRBV29-1 with TRBJ2-7; the match to TRBD1 covers 8 bases. V shed 6 bases, J shed 6 bases, and the junction held 10 bases outside the gene matches. This CDR3 has 13 residues. Germline V gene data show CDR1 as SQVTM and CDR2 as ANQGSEA. The CDR3 sequence: CSVVTGALGEQYF. DNA for the CDR3: TGCAGCGTCGTGACAGGGGCCCTGGGCGAGCAGTACTTC.

The chain combines TRBV20-1 with TRBJ2-7; TRBD2 matches at 14 bases. V lost 1 base and J lost 1; bases outside the gene matches: 9. The CDR3 extends over 18 amino acids. Germline lookup yields CDR1 DFQATT and CDR2 SNEGSKA (reference sequence). CDR3 sequence reads: CSARGPPGLAGVSYEQYF. CDR3 in DNA: TGCAGTGCTAGAGGCCCTCCGGGACTAGCGGGAGTGTCCTACGAGCAGTACTTC.

V gene TRBV21-1 combines with J gene TRBJ2-7; no check of the table's D call, TRBD1, against the DNA was made. TRBV21-1 is a recognized pseudogene. This CDR3 comprises 14 residues. The CDR3 DNA sequence: TGTGCCAGCAGCAAGACAGGGTTCCCCTACGAGCAGTACTTC. Its protein is CASSKTGFPYEQYF.